This T cell receptor (beta chain) was sequenced in a study of T-cell memory formation after mild COVID-19. Study results and limitations: Mostly located in CM and EM were contracting CD4+ clones, with contracting CD8+ clones located in EMRA. In second-wave clones peaking day 37, SARS-CoV-2 specificity remained unconfirmed.

This clonotype was picked up a small number of times. The antigen remains undetermined. The CDR3 covers 15 residues. V lost 3 bases to trimming and J lost 4 bases, with 18 bases between them. Germline CDR1 reads DFQATT; CDR2 reads SNEGSKA (reference sequence). Barcoded TCR alpha and TCR beta cDNA libraries with UMIs came from 5'RACE using constant-segment primers. MiXCR, run by TCRdb on the 5' RACE reads, gives a single entry per CDR3 protein. Here the sample spans about 440,000 distinct CDR3 sequences, roughly 20% being singletons. The chain employs TRBV20-1 and TRBJ1-1; a weak D match, TRBD1 (5 bases). Specimen: PBMCs or a T cell subset sorted from them (not recorded which). This TCR was sampled from an adult woman who had mild COVID-19 (a few samples of this study predate the infection). Cell type and time point are not known. CDR3 sequence (DNA): TGCAGTGCTAGGGGATCGGGACGGTCGAGCACTGAAGCTTTCTTT. Translating gives CSARGSGRSSTEAFF.